These T cell receptor beta chains were read from a single sample in a study of OX40 agonist ivuxolimab in advanced cancers. TCRdb's copy holds only in-frame clones and misses some; the assay was immunoSEQ multiplex PCR. The data hold approximately 69,000 clones, with roughly 94% observed a single time. The sample consisted of CD4+ or CD8+ T cells sorted from blood, taken in a trial of the OX40 agonist ivuxolimab. These receptors originate from an adult with an advanced solid tumor such as melanoma, head and neck, liver or kidney cancer. The CDR3 runs from the conserved cysteine through the conserved F or W. D genes are given only for firm matches. Rows may omit the clone size; those that give it use once, few, many or a size class.

D gene,V gene,clone size,J gene,CDR3 protein,CDR3 DNA
.,TRBV28,.,TRBJ1-3,CASALGGRGNTIYF,TGTGCCAGCGCGTTAGGGGGTCGGGGAAACACCATATATTTT
.,TRBV29-1,.,TRBJ1-1,CSVSGTEAFF,TGCAGCGTCTCCGGGACTGAAGCTTTCTTT
TRBD1,TRBV6-5,.,TRBJ2-3,CASSSRTGTKEDTQYF,TGTGCCAGCAGTTCCCGGACAGGGACGAAAGAAGATACGCAGTATTTT
.,TRBV7-9,.,TRBJ2-7,CASSHGDGRPYEQYF,TGTGCCAGCAGCCACGGGGACGGGCGGCCCTACGAGCAGTACTTC
.,TRBV4-3,.,TRBJ1-5,CASSQVRTSNQPQHF,TGCGCCAGCAGCCAAGTGCGGACTTCCAATCAGCCCCAGCATTTT
.,TRBV6-5,.,TRBJ1-1,CASSYRTVNTEAFF,TGTGCCAGCAGTTACCGGACGGTAAACACTGAAGCTTTCTTT
TRBD2,TRBV2,.,TRBJ2-5,CASITGAGARETQYF,TGTGCCAGCATAACAGGAGCGGGAGCTAGAGAGACCCAGTACTTC
.,TRBV5-6,.,TRBJ1-3,CASSLVGSSGNTIYF,TGTGCCAGCAGCTTGGTAGGGTCCTCTGGAAACACCATATATTTT
.,TRBV27,.,TRBJ1-4,CASSSSLNEKLFF,TGTGCCAGCAGTTCCAGCCTTAATGAAAAACTGTTTTTT
.,TRBV7-9,.,TRBJ1-1,CASTNRGGTEAFF,TGTGCCAGCACCAACCGGGGGGGCACTGAAGCTTTCTTT
.,TRBV9,.,TRBJ1-4,CASSDLQGPNEKLFF,TGTGCCAGCAGCGACTTACAGGGACCTAATGAAAAACTGTTTTTT
.,TRBV28,.,TRBJ2-1,CASSLETYNEQFF,TGTGCCAGCAGTTTAGAGACCTACAATGAGCAGTTCTTC
.,TRBV9,.,TRBJ2-7,CASSVGQGGEQYF,TGTGCCAGCAGCGTGGGGCAGGGAGGCGAGCAGTACTTC
.,TRBV5-1,.,TRBJ1-1,CASSLGVNTEAFF,TGCGCCAGCAGCTTGGGGGTGAACACTGAAGCTTTCTTT
TRBD1,TRBV4-1,once,TRBJ1-5,CASSRGTGTNQPQHF,TGCGCCAGCAGCCGAGGGACAGGGACCAATCAGCCCCAGCATTTT
.,TRBV6-1,.,TRBJ2-1,CASSEGRSSYNEQFF,TGTGCCAGCAGTGAAGGTAGGAGCTCCTACAATGAGCAGTTCTTC
TRBD2,TRBV7-9,.,TRBJ2-1,CASAAGTINEQFF,TGTGCCAGCGCAGCCGGGACTATCAATGAGCAGTTCTTC
.,TRBV25-1,once,TRBJ2-1,CASSEALNNEQFF,TGTGCCAGCAGTGAGGCGTTAAACAATGAGCAGTTCTTC
TRBD2,TRBV6-5,once,TRBJ2-7,CATNGLGPYEQYF,TGTGCCACCAACGGACTAGGGCCCTACGAGCAGTACTTC
TRBD1,TRBV6-5,.,TRBJ1-2,CASSYSGQGADYTF,TGTGCCAGCAGTTACTCGGGTCAGGGGGCGGACTACACCTTC
TRBD2,TRBV4-1,few,TRBJ2-2,CASSQDPLAGGAGELFF,TGCGCCAGCAGCCAAGATCCCCTAGCGGGAGGGGCCGGGGAGCTGTTTTTT
.,TRBV4-3,.,TRBJ2-7,CASSQEYGLYYEQYF,TGCGCCAGCAGCCAAGAGTACGGACTGTACTACGAGCAGTACTTC
.,TRBV27,.,TRBJ2-7,CASSSQIRDTRTVFRVYEQYF,TGTGCCAGCAGTTCGCAGATCCGGGACACACGGACCGTCTTTAGGGTCTACGAGCAGTACTTC
TRBD1,TRBV4-3,.,TRBJ1-2,CASSQDYTGVGYGYTF,TGCGCCAGCAGCCAAGATTACACAGGGGTAGGGTATGGCTACACCTTC
.,TRBV7-6,.,TRBJ2-6,CASSWKPGANVLTF,TGTGCCAGCAGCTGGAAACCCGGGGCCAACGTCCTGACTTTC
.,TRBV4-1,once,TRBJ1-5,CASSQGGAGGNQPQHF,TGCGCCAGCAGCCAAGGAGGGGCCGGGGGCAATCAGCCCCAGCATTTT
TRBD2,TRBV27,.,TRBJ2-7,CASSLPLYSGSSYEQYF,TGTGCCAGCAGTTTACCGCTCTATAGCGGGAGCTCCTACGAGCAGTACTTC
.,TRBV6-5,.,TRBJ1-5,CASGSNQPQHF,TGTGCCAGCGGCTCCAATCAGCCCCAGCATTTT
TRBD2,TRBV4-1,.,TRBJ2-1,CASSQVLSGRLYNEQFF,TGCGCCAGCAGCCAAGTACTAAGCGGGAGACTCTACAATGAGCAGTTCTTC
TRBD1,TRBV27,.,TRBJ2-5,CASSLTGAETQYF,TGTGCCAGCAGTCTCACAGGGGCCGAGACCCAGTACTTC
.,TRBV12-5,.,TRBJ2-7,CASGLEGSEQYF,TGTGCTAGTGGTTTGGAGGGATCCGAGCAGTACTTC
TRBD1,TRBV19,.,TRBJ2-7,CASSSGQFPYEQYF,TGTGCCAGTAGTTCGGGACAGTTTCCCTACGAGCAGTACTTC
.,TRBV19,.,TRBJ1-1,CASSIGGTTEAFF,TGTGCCAGTAGTATAGGGGGAACCACTGAAGCTTTCTTT
.,TRBV10-2,.,TRBJ1-5,CASSEWGELAIQPQHF,TGCGCCAGCAGTGAGTGGGGGGAGCTTGCCATTCAGCCCCAGCATTTT
.,TRBV5-1,.,TRBJ1-6,CASSLTGRGTSPLHF,TGCGCCAGCAGCTTGACGGGCAGGGGCACTTCACCCCTCCACTTT
TRBD2,TRBV4-3,.,TRBJ2-5,CASSQSSGDQETQYF,TGCGCCAGCAGCCAAAGTAGCGGGGACCAAGAGACCCAGTACTTC
.,TRBV7-6,.,TRBJ2-3,CASSLVEGQSPTDTQYF,TGTGCCAGCAGCTTAGTAGAGGGGCAAAGCCCCACAGATACGCAGTATTTT
TRBD1,TRBV5-4,.,TRBJ2-2,CASSLGDRGQTGELFF,TGTGCCAGCAGCTTGGGGGACAGGGGGCAAACCGGGGAGCTGTTTTTT
.,TRBV9,.,TRBJ2-7,CASSVDAGSSYEQYF,TGTGCCAGCAGCGTAGATGCCGGGTCCTCCTACGAGCAGTACTTC
.,TRBV19,.,TRBJ2-7,CASSIAGPSYEQYF,TGTGCCAGTAGTATAGCTGGGCCTTCCTACGAGCAGTACTTC
TRBD2,TRBV10-2,.,TRBJ2-1,CASAAGGAYNEQFF,TGCGCCAGCGCCGCGGGAGGCGCCTACAATGAGCAGTTCTTC
.,TRBV19,.,TRBJ2-2,CASSIPTGELFF,TGTGCCAGTAGTATCCCCACCGGGGAGCTGTTTTTT
.,TRBV4-1,.,TRBJ2-7,CASSHVDTDEQYF,TGCGCCAGCAGCCATGTAGACACAGACGAGCAGTACTTC
.,TRBV2,.,TRBJ2-3,CASSVRLVTDTQYF,TGTGCCAGCAGTGTCCGACTAGTAACAGATACGCAGTATTTT
.,TRBV30,.,TRBJ2-7,CAWSLIPSYEQYF,TGTGCCTGGAGTCTTATTCCTTCCTACGAGCAGTACTTC
TRBD1,TRBV28,.,TRBJ1-1,CASSSRTGGLDEAFF,TGTGCCAGCAGTTCGAGGACAGGGGGCCTTGATGAAGCTTTCTTT
.,TRBV11-2,.,TRBJ2-2,CASSLELAVGELFF,TGTGCCAGCAGCTTAGAACTAGCTGTCGGGGAGCTGTTTTTT
.,TRBV15,.,TRBJ1-1,CATSRAGNTEAFF,TGTGCCACCAGCAGAGCTGGGAACACTGAAGCTTTCTTT
.,TRBV10-3,.,TRBJ2-5,CANPGLPALLETQYF,TGTGCCAACCCCGGACTACCAGCCCTCCTGGAGACCCAGTACTTC
TRBD1,TRBV28,once,TRBJ1-3,CASRTTGLSGNTIYF,TGTGCCAGCAGAACGACAGGGCTCTCTGGAAACACCATATATTTT
TRBD2,TRBV27,.,TRBJ2-1,CASSFGGTYNEQFF,TGTGCCAGCAGTTTCGGGGGGACCTACAATGAGCAGTTCTTC
.,TRBV27,.,TRBJ2-2,CASSWGGTGTGELFF,TGTGCCAGCAGTTGGGGGGGCACAGGCACCGGGGAGCTGTTTTTT
.,TRBV27,.,TRBJ2-1,CASSLGPPILREQFF,TGTGCCAGCAGTTTAGGTCCTCCGATCCTCAGAGAGCAGTTCTTC
TRBD2,TRBV9,once,TRBJ2-5,CASSAGAGPKTQYF,TGTGCCAGCAGCGCCGGAGCGGGGCCTAAGACCCAGTACTTC
.,TRBV5-1,.,TRBJ1-1,CASSLMWGGAAEAFF,TGCGCCAGCAGCCTGATGTGGGGTGGTGCCGCTGAAGCTTTCTTT
.,TRBV27,.,TRBJ2-4,CASSLSQGGDIQYF,TGTGCCAGCAGTTTGTCCCAAGGTGGTGACATTCAGTACTTC
.,TRBV4-1,few,TRBJ2-1,CASSHHREGSYNEQFF,TGCGCCAGCAGCCACCACAGGGAAGGATCCTACAATGAGCAGTTCTTC
TRBD1,TRBV29-1,.,TRBJ2-7,CSARDRVYEQYF,TGCAGCGCCCGAGACAGGGTATACGAGCAGTACTTC
.,TRBV27,.,TRBJ1-4,CASRPGAGGEKLFF,TGTGCCAGCAGGCCAGGGGCCGGTGGCGAAAAACTGTTTTTT
TRBD1,TRBV7-9,.,TRBJ2-7,CASSPRQGSYEQYF,TGTGCCAGCAGCCCCAGACAGGGGAGCTACGAGCAGTACTTC